Presented here are 20 T cell receptor beta chains from one specimen sequenced in a study of monozygotic twins with inflammatory bowel disease. TCRdb reprocessed the 5' RACE reads and stores each CDR3 protein as one record, lacking DNA. In total, the table holds 300,000 to 450,000 distinct CDR3 sequences. Sequenced material: blood. These receptor sequences come from a human donor with ulcerative colitis or Crohn's disease, or a healthy co-twin of an affected twin (not recorded which).

This chain links TRBV5-1 with TRBJ2-3; the TCRdb D gene call, TRBD2, has no DNA to confirm it. The CDR3 is 17 residues long. CDR1 is SGHRS, CDR2 YFSETQ, per germline. The CDR3 sequence: CASSWGTSGGLTDTQYF.

V and J are TRBV24-1 and TRBJ1-5; the D gene TCRdb calls, TRBD1, cannot be checked with no DNA. Germline CDR1 is KGHDR and CDR2 is SFDVKD. The CDR3 is 15 amino acids. The chain's CDR3 is CATSDPAGVGQPQHF.

This CDR3 is CATSSEARVNTGELFF. The chain joins TRBV15 to TRBJ2-2; TCRdb indicates TRBD1, and absent DNA this call remains unverified. The CDR3 is made up of 16 amino acids. Germline values: CDR1 LNHNV, CDR2 YYDKDF (reference sequence).

The chain carries TRBV18 and TRBJ2-3. Germline V lookup: CDR1 KGHSH, CDR2 LQKENI. The CDR3 sequence is 15 residues long. CDR3 region: CASSPDLASTDTQYF. Based on the CDR3 plus reference TRBV18 and TRBJ2-3, the full variable domain is NAGVMQNPRHLVRRRGQEARLRCSPMKGHSHVYWYRQLPEEGLKFMVYLQKENIIDESGMPKERFSAEFPKEGPSILRIQQVVRGDSAAYFCASSPDLASTDTQYFGPGTRLTVL.

The chain carries TRBV29-1 and TRBJ2-3; TCRdb selects TRBD1, and the lack of DNA leaves this call unchecked. This CDR3 has 16 amino acids. Germline values: CDR1 SQVTM, CDR2 ANQGSEA. The CDR3 spells CSVPGWAGVFTDTQYF.

The V call is TRBV7-2, the J call TRBJ2-1; with no DNA, the TCRdb D assignment of TRBD2 cannot be verified. Germline V gene data show CDR1 as SGHTA and CDR2 as FQGNSA. This CDR3 region has 17 residues. CDR3 residues: CASSPMGGGNQHNEQFF.

This chain links TRBV4-3 with TRBJ2-1; TCRdb proposes TRBD1, but this gene call is untestable without DNA. The V gene's germline CDR1 is LGHNA and CDR2 YSLEER. The CDR3 has 17 residues. The CDR3: CASSPNSGAISYNEQFF.

The V call is TRBV3-1, the J call TRBJ1-2. CDR3 size: 13 residues. CDR1 is LGHDT and CDR2 is YNNKEL in the germline V gene (reference sequence). The CDR3: CASSRQPNYGYTF.

This chain links TRBV12-3 or TRBV12-4 with TRBJ2-3; the TRBD1 assignment by TCRdb is unverifiable without DNA. This CDR3 has 14 residues. The CDR3: CASSPTGDGDTQYF.

The CDR3 spells CASSFRGSSYNEQFF. The chain has TRBV12-3 or TRBV12-4 and TRBJ2-1; TCRdb's D call, TRBD1, is unchecked because there is no DNA. The CDR3 covers 15 residues.

The chain carries TRBV5-5 and TRBJ1-5; TCRdb's D call, TRBD1, is unchecked because there is no DNA. The CDR3 is made up of 14 amino acids. In germline, CDR1 is SGHKS, CDR2 YYEKEE (reference sequence). The CDR3 sequence is CASSIGHINQPQHF.

The chain combines TRBV20-1 with TRBJ2-4; the D call of TRBD2 rests on TCRdb alone, since no DNA is present to check it. The germline CDR1 and CDR2 sequences are DFQATT and SNEGSKA (reference sequence). The CDR3 contains 15 residues. The CDR3: CSATSGGAAKNIQYF.

V is TRBV5-5 and J is TRBJ2-1. Germline loops: CDR1 SGHKS, CDR2 YYEKEE (reference sequence). The length of the CDR3 is 13 residues. CDR3: CASSPLSGNEQFF.

The chain carries TRBV12-3 or TRBV12-4 and TRBJ2-3; with no DNA, the TCRdb D assignment of TRBD2 cannot be verified. This CDR3 is 15 amino acids long. CDR3 region: CASSLETSGEDTQYF.

The genes are TRBV7-8 and TRBJ2-4; TCRdb's assignment of TRBD2 cannot be checked, as there is no DNA. This CDR3 contains 19 residues. CDR1 is SGHVS, CDR2 FQNEAQ, per germline. Here the CDR3 reads CASVAWGGREVSDKNIQYF.

This sequence joins TRBV7-2 and TRBJ1-5; TCRdb's assignment of TRBD1 cannot be checked, as there is no DNA. CDR3 length equals 15 residues. Looked up from germline, CDR1 is SGHTA and CDR2 is FQGNSA. The CDR3: CASSLETGSRQPQHF.

The chain couples TRBV7-2 to TRBJ1-1. The CDR3 consists of 14 residues. Germline V gives CDR1 SGHTA, CDR2 FQGNSA. CDR3 protein: CASSLGWANTEAFF.

The chain has TRBV15 and TRBJ2-5; TCRdb indicates TRBD1, and absent DNA this call remains unverified. Germline assignment: CDR1 LNHNV and CDR2 YYDKDF (reference sequence). The CDR3 extends over 15 amino acids. CDR3 sequence reads: CATSRDRGGQETQYF.

This chain links TRBV19 with TRBJ2-3; no DNA is available, so the TRBD2 call from TCRdb remains unchecked. The CDR3 covers 16 residues. Germline V lookup: CDR1 LNHDA, CDR2 SQIVND (reference sequence). The CDR3 reads CASSRLAGGRPDTQYF. The whole variable domain, filled in from reference TRBV19 and TRBJ2-3, reads DGGITQSPKYLFRKEGQNVTLSCEQNLNHDAMYWYRQDPGQGLRLIYYSQIVNDFQKGDIAEGYSVSREKKESFPLTVTSAQKNPTAFYLCASSRLAGGRPDTQYFGPGTRLTVL.

The chain employs TRBV7-9 and TRBJ2-3; TCRdb returns TRBD1, unconfirmable since there is no DNA. This CDR3 contains 14 residues. CDR1 and CDR2 from the germline V gene are SEHNR and FQNEAQ (reference sequence). The CDR3 sequence: CASSYETGTDTQYF.